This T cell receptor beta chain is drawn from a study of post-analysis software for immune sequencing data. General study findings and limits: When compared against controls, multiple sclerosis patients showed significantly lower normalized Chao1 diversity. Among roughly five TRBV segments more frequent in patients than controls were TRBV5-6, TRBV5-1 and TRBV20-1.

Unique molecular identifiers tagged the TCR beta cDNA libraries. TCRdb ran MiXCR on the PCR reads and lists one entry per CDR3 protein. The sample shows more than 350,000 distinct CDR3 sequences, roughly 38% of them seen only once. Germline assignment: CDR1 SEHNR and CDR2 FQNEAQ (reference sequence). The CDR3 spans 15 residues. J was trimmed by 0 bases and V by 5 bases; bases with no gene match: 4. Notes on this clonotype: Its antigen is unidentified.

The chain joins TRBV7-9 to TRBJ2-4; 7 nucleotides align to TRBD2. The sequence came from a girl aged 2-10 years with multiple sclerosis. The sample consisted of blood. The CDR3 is CASSEPGGAKNIQYF. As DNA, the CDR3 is TGTGCCAGCAGCGAACCGGGGGGAGCCAAAAACATTCAGTACTTC.